This TCR beta chain is from a study of a mutant IDH1 vaccine in newly diagnosed glioma (dated by TCRdb to 2020 to 2023). Concerning the study at large: Patients received eight vaccinations in weeks 1, 3, 5, 7, 11, 15, 19 and 23, corresponding to visits V03 through V10. Vaccination began 4-6 weeks after radiotherapy alone, or alongside temozolomide cycles in the chemotherapy-containing groups. Of the roughly 34 treated patients, approximately 62% were male and around 40% were female, and the mean age was roughly 40 years. Before enrollment, patients had received standard therapy of radiotherapy alone, temozolomide alone, or radiochemotherapy with temozolomide; most received the combination. Peripheral blood samples were drawn at six visits, namely V03 (baseline), V05, V07, V10, V12 and V13. For exploratory analyses, under 30 treated patients had longitudinal TCRB deep sequencing done wherever samples were available. The investigation overall reported the following: The authors noted that analyses of patient blood samples could not be reproduced because of sample limitations. Pseudoprogression seemed to be unrelated to changes in the top peripheral T cell clonotypes found by TCRB sequencing. Availability determined which PBMC samples were chosen for TCRB deep sequencing. Immune responses induced by the vaccine were seen in roughly 95% of patients across multiple MHC alleles.

Libraries were constructed by the immunoSEQ multiplex PCR assay. The hsTCRB Kit was used according to the manufacturer's protocol to amplify rearranged TCR beta chain sequences. TCRB libraries were sequenced on an Illumina MiSeq. The authors' analysis ran thus. The proprietary platform of the kit vendor was used for demultiplexing, trimming and gene mapping. In its TCRdb copy, this immuneACCESS table keeps in-frame sequences only and misses some clones. Where compared with another copy, unresolved V genes explain less than half of these, and the others have no known cause. Clone size and the V and J calls come from that table; the DNA yielded D and trimming. Present in this sample are roughly 62,000 clones, around 80% of which were seen just once. Together, the top ten hold nearly 7.5% of the sample. Sample time point, as interpreted from the label and publication: week 5, during vaccination. Each vaccine dose, consisting of 300 ug of a 20-mer mutant IDH1 peptide in Montanide, was administered subcutaneously with topical imiquimod. Newly diagnosed WHO grade 3 or 4 IDH1-mutant astrocytomas showing loss of nuclear ATRX were present in the donors. The samples were drawn from NOA16, a multicentre, single-arm, open-label phase I trial in Germany that tested a mutant IDH1 peptide vaccine in humans for the first time. The DNeasy Blood and Tissue Kit was used to extract genomic DNA from EDTA blood for TCRB sequencing.

The germline V gene sets CDR1 to MDHEN and CDR2 to SYDVKM. V is cut by 4 bases and J by 2 bases, and the space between the germline ends is 8 bases. The CDR3 numbers 13 residues from cysteine through phenylalanine. Solely the CDR3 DNA is kept, with 39 bases framed from the first base. As regards this clone: The antigen it recognizes is unknown. No much larger clonotype is one base removed from it; base qualities were not supplied.

The sequence was collected from a woman aged 45-59 years with glioma. The sequenced sample was PBMCs, obtained from a glioma patient whose treatment included an IDH1 peptide vaccine. In this chain, TRBV28 is recombined with TRBJ1-2, with no confidently assigned D gene. The DNA reads as follows: TGTGCCAGCAGTTCAACGGAAAACTATGGCTACACCTTC. Translated, it gives CASSSTENYGYTF.